This TCR beta chain was observed in a study of cytomegalovirus exposure and HLA in healthy donors. Notes on the study in general: In the roughly 110 validation repertoires, 94% of cluster scores exceeded 0, per a later analysis. Cytomegalovirus status was reportedly diagnosed by the classifier with high specificity and sensitivity.

There are 16 residues in the CDR3. CDR1 is ENHRY, CDR2 SYGVKD, per germline. V shed 4 bases and J 0 bases; nucleotides not matched to a gene: 5. On this clone: The antigen is unknown.

While the first cohort had 600 to 800 subjects, the donors belonged to the separate validation cohort of 120 subjects. The table came from immunoSEQ multiplex PCR; TCRdb's copy has only in-frame clones and leaves some out. The sample lists tens of thousands of clones, about 92% seen once, with about 0.7% in the top ten. This receptor was obtained from a man between 18 and 29 years old in good health and CMV-seronegative. The rearrangement uses TRBV10-3 and TRBJ2-2; 7 bases line up with TRBD1. Sequencing used PBMCs. The CDR3 region is CAISARGTTNTGELFF. CDR3 in DNA: TGTGCCATCAGTGCCAGGGGGACCACGAACACCGGGGAGCTGTTTTTT.